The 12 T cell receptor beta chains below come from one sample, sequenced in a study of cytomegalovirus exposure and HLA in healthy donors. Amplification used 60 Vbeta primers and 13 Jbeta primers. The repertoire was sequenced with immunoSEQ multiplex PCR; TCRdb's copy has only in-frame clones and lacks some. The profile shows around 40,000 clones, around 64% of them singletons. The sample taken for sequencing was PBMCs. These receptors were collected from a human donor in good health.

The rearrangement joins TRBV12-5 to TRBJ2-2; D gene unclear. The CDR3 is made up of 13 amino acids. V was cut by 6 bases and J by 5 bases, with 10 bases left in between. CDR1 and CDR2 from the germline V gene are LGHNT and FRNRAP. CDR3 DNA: TGTGCTAGTGGCAACAAATTGACCGGGGAGCTGTTTTTT. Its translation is CASGNKLTGELFF.

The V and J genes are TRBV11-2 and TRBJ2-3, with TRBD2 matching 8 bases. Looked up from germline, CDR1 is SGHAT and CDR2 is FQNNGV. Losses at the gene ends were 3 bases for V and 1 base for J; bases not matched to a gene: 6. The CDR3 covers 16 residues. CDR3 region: CASSLIAGGRTDTQYF. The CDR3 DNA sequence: TGTGCCAGCAGCTTGATCGCGGGGGGACGCACAGATACGCAGTATTTT.

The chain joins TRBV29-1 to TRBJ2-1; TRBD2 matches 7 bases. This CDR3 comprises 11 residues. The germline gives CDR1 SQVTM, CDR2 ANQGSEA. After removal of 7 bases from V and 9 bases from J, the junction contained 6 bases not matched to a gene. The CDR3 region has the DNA TGCAGCGAAGGACTAGGTGGTGAGCAGTTCTTC. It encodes CSEGLGGEQFF.

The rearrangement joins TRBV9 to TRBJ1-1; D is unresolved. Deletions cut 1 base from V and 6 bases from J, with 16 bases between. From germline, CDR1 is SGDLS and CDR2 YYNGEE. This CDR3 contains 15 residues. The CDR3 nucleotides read TGTGCCAGCAGCGTATTGGAGTCCGGAGGTTCTGAAGCTTTCTTT. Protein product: CASSVLESGGSEAFF. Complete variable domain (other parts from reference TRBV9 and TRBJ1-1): DSGVTQTPKHLITATGQRVTLRCSPRSGDLSVYWYQQSLDQGLQFLIQYYNGEERAKGNILERFSAQQFPDLHSELNLSSLELGDSALYFCASSVLESGGSEAFFGQGTRLTVV.

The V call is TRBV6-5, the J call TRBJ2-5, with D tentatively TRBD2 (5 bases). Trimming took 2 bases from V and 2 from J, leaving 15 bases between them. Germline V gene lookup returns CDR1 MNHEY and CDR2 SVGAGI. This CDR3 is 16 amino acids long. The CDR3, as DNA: TGTGCCAGCAGTTACACGAACCCGGACTCGCAAGAGACCCAGTACTTC. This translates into CASSYTNPDSQETQYF.

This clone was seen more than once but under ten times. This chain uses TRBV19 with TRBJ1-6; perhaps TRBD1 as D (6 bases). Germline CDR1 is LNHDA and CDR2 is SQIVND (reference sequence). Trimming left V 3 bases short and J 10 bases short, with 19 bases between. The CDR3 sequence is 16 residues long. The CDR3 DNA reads TGTGCCAGTAGTATGGGGGCCTTGGGGCGAAAGTCACCCCTCCACTTT. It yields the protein CASSMGALGRKSPLHF.

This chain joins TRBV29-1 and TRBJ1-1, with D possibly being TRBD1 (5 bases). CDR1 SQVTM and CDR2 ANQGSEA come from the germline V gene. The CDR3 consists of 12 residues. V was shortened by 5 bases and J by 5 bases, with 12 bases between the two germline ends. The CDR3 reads CSVWAGRTEAFF. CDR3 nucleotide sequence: TGCAGCGTTTGGGCAGGGAGGACTGAAGCTTTCTTT.

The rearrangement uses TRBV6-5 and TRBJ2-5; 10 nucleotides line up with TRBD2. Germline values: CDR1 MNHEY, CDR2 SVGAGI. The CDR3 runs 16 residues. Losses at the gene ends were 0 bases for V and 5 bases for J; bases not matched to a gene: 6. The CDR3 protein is CASSYSQRGGGETQYF. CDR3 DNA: TGTGCCAGCAGTTACTCTCAGCGGGGGGGCGGGGAGACCCAGTACTTC.

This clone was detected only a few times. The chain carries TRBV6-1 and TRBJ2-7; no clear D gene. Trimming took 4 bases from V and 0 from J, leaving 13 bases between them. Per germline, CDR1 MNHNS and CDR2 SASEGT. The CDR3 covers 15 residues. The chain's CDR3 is CASSVQYIPSYEQYF. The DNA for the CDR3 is TGTGCCAGCAGTGTACAGTACATCCCCTCCTACGAGCAGTACTTC.

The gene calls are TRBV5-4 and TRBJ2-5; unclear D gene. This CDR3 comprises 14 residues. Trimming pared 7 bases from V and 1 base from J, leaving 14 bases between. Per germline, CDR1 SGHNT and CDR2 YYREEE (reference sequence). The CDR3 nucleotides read TGTGCCAGCCACTGGAGAGGAGTCCAAGAGACCCAGTACTTC. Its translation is CASHWRGVQETQYF.

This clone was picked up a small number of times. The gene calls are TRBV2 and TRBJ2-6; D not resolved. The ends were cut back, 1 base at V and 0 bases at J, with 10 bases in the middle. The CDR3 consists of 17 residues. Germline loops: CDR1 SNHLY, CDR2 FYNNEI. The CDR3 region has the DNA TGTGCCAGCAGTGAAGGCAGGTCCTTCTCTGGGGCCAACGTCCTGACTTTC. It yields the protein CASSEGRSFSGANVLTF.

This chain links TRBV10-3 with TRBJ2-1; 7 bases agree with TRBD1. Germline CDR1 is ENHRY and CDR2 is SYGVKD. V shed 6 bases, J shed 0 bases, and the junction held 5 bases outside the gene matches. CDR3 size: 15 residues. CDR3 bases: TGTGCCATCAGCATTCGGGACAGCTCCTACAATGAGCAGTTCTTC. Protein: CAISIRDSSYNEQFF.